A selection of T cell receptor beta chains follows, all from one sample in a study of low-dose radiotherapy and immunotherapy resistance in tumors. TCRdb passed the reads through MiXCR, listing each CDR3 protein once. The sample consists of about 39,000 distinct CDR3 sequences, under 25% of them appearing once. This specimen was PBMCs, taken after low-dose radiotherapy plus immunotherapy. These receptors originate from a female donor with ovarian cancer. Each CDR3 is given with its conserved first and last residue. D genes are given only for firm matches. Size is stated for part of the rows, as once, few or many counts, or as a class when the clone is expanded.

V: TRBV4-2
D: -
J: TRBJ2-7
size: -
DNA: TGTGCCAGCAGCCAGTGGCAGGGGAGCTCCTACGAGCAGTACTTC
CDR3: CASSQWQGSSYEQYF

V: TRBV7-3
D: -
J: TRBJ2-1
size: many
DNA: TGTGCCAGCAGTCAAGCGGGCAATGAGCAGTTCTTC
CDR3: CASSQAGNEQFF

V: TRBV20-1
D: -
J: TRBJ2-1
size: -
DNA: TGCAGTGCTGAACTTCTAGGTCGGGATTCTAATGAGCAGTTCTTC
CDR3: CSAELLGRDSNEQFF

V: TRBV29-1
D: TRBD2
J: TRBJ2-1
size: many
DNA: TGCAGCGTTGAAGTGGGTCAGGCGGGAGGGCGCAATGAGCAGTTCTTC
CDR3: CSVEVGQAGGRNEQFF

V: TRBV5-1
D: TRBD2
J: TRBJ2-3
size: many
DNA: TGCGCCAGCAGCTTGGAGGTAGCGGGGGCAGATACGCAGTATTTT
CDR3: CASSLEVAGADTQYF

V: TRBV14
D: -
J: TRBJ1-1
size: many
DNA: TGTGCCAGCAGTTCACATATGAACACTGAAGCTTTCTTT
CDR3: CASSSHMNTEAFF

V: TRBV6-5
D: -
J: TRBJ2-7
size: many
DNA: TGTGCCAGCAGTTACTCGAACTTCGGCGAGCAGTACTTC
CDR3: CASSYSNFGEQYF

V: TRBV25-1
D: -
J: TRBJ2-3
size: many
DNA: TGTGCCAGCGGGGGGCAGCCCACAGATACGCAGTATTTT
CDR3: CASGGQPTDTQYF

V: TRBV20-1
D: -
J: TRBJ1-4
size: many
DNA: TGCAGTGCGAGAGGGAGGGAGATAATTAATGAAAAACTGTTTTTT
CDR3: CSARGREIINEKLFF

V: TRBV5-1
D: TRBD2
J: TRBJ2-1
size: -
DNA: TGCGCCAGCAGCTTGTCGCTAGCGGAGGACGGTGAGCAGTTCTTC
CDR3: CASSLSLAEDGEQFF

V: TRBV2
D: -
J: TRBJ2-5
size: many
DNA: TGTGCCAGCAGTGTTAATCGAGAGACCCAGTACTTC
CDR3: CASSVNRETQYF

V: TRBV7-6
D: -
J: TRBJ2-5
size: many
DNA: TGTGCCAGCAAACAGGGCGCTTGGGGGGGACAAGAGACCCAGTACTTC
CDR3: CASKQGAWGGQETQYF

V: TRBV5-4
D: TRBD2
J: TRBJ2-7
size: -
DNA: TGTGCCAGCAGCTTCGGGACTAGCACCTTCTACGAGCAGTACTTC
CDR3: CASSFGTSTFYEQYF

V: TRBV10-2
D: -
J: TRBJ2-2
size: -
DNA: TGCGCCAGCAGTGAGTTGCTCACCGGGGAGCTGTTTTTT
CDR3: CASSELLTGELFF

V: TRBV6-8
D: -
J: TRBJ2-3
size: -
DNA: TGTGCCAGCAGTGAAGCGCCGAAGCTCTTTGACAGCACAGATACGCAGTATTTT
CDR3: CASSEAPKLFDSTDTQYF

V: TRBV23-1
D: -
J: TRBJ1-5
size: many
DNA: TGCGCCAGCAGTCTTAGCCCAGCAAATAGCAATCAGCCCCAGCATTTT
CDR3: CASSLSPANSNQPQHF

V: TRBV2
D: -
J: TRBJ1-5
size: many
DNA: TGTGCCAGCAGTGCGTCCACAGGGCAAGGGCAGCCCCAGCATTTT
CDR3: CASSASTGQGQPQHF

V: TRBV12-5
D: TRBD1
J: TRBJ1-2
size: many
DNA: TGTGCTAGTGGTTTGGCCATACCGTCCGGGACAGGGGCCGAAGGGGGTGGCTACACCTTC
CDR3: CASGLAIPSGTGAEGGGYTF

V: TRBV20-1
D: -
J: TRBJ1-6
size: -
DNA: TGCAGTGCTAGAGGACCCCCGAGCTCCTATAATTCACCCCTCCACTTT
CDR3: CSARGPPSSYNSPLHF

V: TRBV20-1
D: TRBD2
J: TRBJ2-1
size: -
DNA: TGCAGTGCCCCAAGCGGGAGCTCCTACAATGAGCAGTTCTTC
CDR3: CSAPSGSSYNEQFF

V: TRBV10-3
D: TRBD1
J: TRBJ2-1
size: many
DNA: TGTGCCATCAGTGATCGGGACAGGGGGTTCGATGAGCAGTTCTTC
CDR3: CAISDRDRGFDEQFF

V: TRBV11-2
D: -
J: TRBJ2-2
size: few
DNA: TGTGCCAGCAGCCTATTCCGGACCGGGGAGCTGTTTTTT
CDR3: CASSLFRTGELFF

V: TRBV30
D: -
J: TRBJ2-7
size: many
DNA: TGTGCCTGGAGTGTTAACAGGGACCACGAGCAGTACTTC
CDR3: CAWSVNRDHEQYF

V: TRBV3-1
D: TRBD1
J: TRBJ2-7
size: many
DNA: TGTGCCAGCAGCCATCTGGACAGGGGTTACGAGCAGTACTTC
CDR3: CASSHLDRGYEQYF

V: TRBV12-3/TRBV12-4
D: TRBD1
J: TRBJ1-4
size: many
DNA: TGTGCCAGCAGTTTCGGGGACAGGGGTAATGAAAAACTGTTTTTT
CDR3: CASSFGDRGNEKLFF

V: TRBV9
D: -
J: TRBJ2-1
size: many
DNA: TGTGCCAGCAGCGTAGGGGACGCAGGTTGGAATGAGCAGTTCTTC
CDR3: CASSVGDAGWNEQFF

V: TRBV5-1
D: -
J: TRBJ2-1
size: -
DNA: TGCGCCAGCAGCCGGATTCCGGACGCCGTGACGCAGTTCTTC
CDR3: CASSRIPDAVTQFF

V: TRBV6-4
D: TRBD1
J: TRBJ1-1
size: many
DNA: TGTGCCAGCAGACCAAACAGGGGCAACACTGAAGCTTTCTTT
CDR3: CASRPNRGNTEAFF

V: TRBV5-1
D: TRBD1
J: TRBJ1-2
size: -
DNA: TGCGCCAGCAGCTTGGCGACAGGGGAGGATGGCTACACCTTC
CDR3: CASSLATGEDGYTF

V: TRBV3-1
D: -
J: TRBJ2-3
size: many
DNA: TGTGCCAGCAGCCGGATAGGGGGAGACACGCAGTATTTT
CDR3: CASSRIGGDTQYF

V: TRBV13
D: -
J: TRBJ2-1
size: many
DNA: TGTGCCAGCAGAAAAGGGGGTTACAATGAGCAGTTCTTC
CDR3: CASRKGGYNEQFF

V: TRBV7-9
D: TRBD1
J: TRBJ1-5
size: -
DNA: TGTGCCAGCAGCTTAACTACAGGGGTCGATCAGCCCCAGCATTTT
CDR3: CASSLTTGVDQPQHF

V: TRBV5-1
D: TRBD1
J: TRBJ2-2
size: many
DNA: TGCGCCAGCAGCCAATCCACAGGGGCTGGCACCGGGGAGCTGTTTTTT
CDR3: CASSQSTGAGTGELFF

V: TRBV5-1
D: -
J: TRBJ2-7
size: -
DNA: TGCGCCAGCAGCTTGGAGGCGGGTGGTTCTACGAGCGAGCAGTACTTC
CDR3: CASSLEAGGSTSEQYF

V: TRBV30
D: -
J: TRBJ2-3
size: many
DNA: TGTGCCAGTGCTGGCACAGATACGCAGTATTTT
CDR3: CASAGTDTQYF

V: TRBV4-1
D: -
J: TRBJ1-2
size: many
DNA: TGCGCCAGCAGCCGGGACGGGGGTTTGGTGTTAACCCCCTATGGCTACACCTTC
CDR3: CASSRDGGLVLTPYGYTF

V: TRBV29-1
D: TRBD1
J: TRBJ2-3
size: many
DNA: TGCAGCGCCTTGAGCACAGGGGGAGATACGCAGTATTTT
CDR3: CSALSTGGDTQYF

V: TRBV15
D: -
J: TRBJ1-5
size: many
DNA: TGTGCCACCAGCAGAGATCGGGGACCTAGCAATCAGCCCCAGCATTTT
CDR3: CATSRDRGPSNQPQHF

V: TRBV29-1
D: -
J: TRBJ2-5
size: medium-sized
DNA: TGCAGCGTCGCGGGGCAGGGGGGAGAGACCCAGTACTTC
CDR3: CSVAGQGGETQYF

V: TRBV15
D: TRBD1
J: TRBJ1-2
size: -
DNA: TGTGCCACCAGCAGTCGGACAGGGACTGGCTATGGCTACACCTTC
CDR3: CATSSRTGTGYGYTF

V: TRBV9
D: TRBD1
J: TRBJ2-2
size: many
DNA: TGTGCCAGCAGCGTGGACGGACAGGGGTATAACACCGGGGAGCTGTTTTTT
CDR3: CASSVDGQGYNTGELFF

V: TRBV6-5
D: TRBD1
J: TRBJ2-5
size: many
DNA: TGTGCCAGCAGTGAAGCGCTTGGGACAGGGGAACAGTACTTC
CDR3: CASSEALGTGEQYF

V: TRBV20-1
D: -
J: TRBJ2-5
size: many
DNA: TGCAGTGCGCAGAGGGCAGAGACCCAGTACTTC
CDR3: CSAQRAETQYF

V: TRBV2
D: -
J: TRBJ2-7
size: many
DNA: TGTGCCAGCAGTGAAAGCGGCAGCCCAACCTACGAGCAGTACTTC
CDR3: CASSESGSPTYEQYF

V: TRBV6-5
D: -
J: TRBJ2-2
size: many
DNA: TGTGCCAGCAGTTACTCGGCCCCGAACACCGGGGAGCTGTTTTTT
CDR3: CASSYSAPNTGELFF